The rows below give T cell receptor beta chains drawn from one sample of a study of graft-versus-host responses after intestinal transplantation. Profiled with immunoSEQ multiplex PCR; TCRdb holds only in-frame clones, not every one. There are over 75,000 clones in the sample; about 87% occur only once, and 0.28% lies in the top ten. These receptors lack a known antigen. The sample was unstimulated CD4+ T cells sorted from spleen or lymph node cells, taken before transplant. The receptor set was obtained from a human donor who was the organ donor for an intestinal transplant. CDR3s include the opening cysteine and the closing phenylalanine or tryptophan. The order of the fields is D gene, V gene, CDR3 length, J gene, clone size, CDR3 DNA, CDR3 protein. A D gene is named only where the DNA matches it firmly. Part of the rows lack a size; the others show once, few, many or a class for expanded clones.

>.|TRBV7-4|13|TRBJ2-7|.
TGTGCCAGCAGCTTATACAGGTTCTACGAGCAGTACTTC
CASSLYRFYEQYF
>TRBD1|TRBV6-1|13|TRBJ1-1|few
TGTGCCAGCACCAAAACAGGGGACACTGAAGCTTTCTTT
CASTKTGDTEAFF
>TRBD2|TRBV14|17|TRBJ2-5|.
TGTGCCAGCAGCCAAGGATCTGGCGGGAGGGTTCGAGAGACCCAGTACTTC
CASSQGSGGRVRETQYF
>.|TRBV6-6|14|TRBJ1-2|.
TGTGCCAGCAGTCCCGCGGCAGTTTACTATGGCTACACCTTC
CASSPAAVYYGYTF
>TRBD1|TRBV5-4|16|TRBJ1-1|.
TGTGCCAGCAGCCGAGAAAGAAGACAGGGAAACACTGAAGCTTTCTTT
CASSRERRQGNTEAFF
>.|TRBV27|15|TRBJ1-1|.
TGTGCCAGCATCGTTAACAGGGCGTATTTCACTGAAGCTTTCTTT
CASIVNRAYFTEAFF
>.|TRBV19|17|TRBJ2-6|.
TGTGCCAGTAGTAGAGGGGGTTTGGGCTCTGGGGCCAACGTCCTGACTTTC
CASSRGGLGSGANVLTF
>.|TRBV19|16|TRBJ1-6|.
TGTGCCAGTAGCGGACTCAGGGGTAACTATAATTCACCCCTCCACTTT
CASSGLRGNYNSPLHF
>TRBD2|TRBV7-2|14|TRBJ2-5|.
TGTGCCAGCAGCTTGGATAGCGGGAGGGGGGGTCTGTACTTC
CASSLDSGRGGLYF
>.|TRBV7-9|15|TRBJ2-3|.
TGTGCCAGCAGCTTACAGGTCCCTAGCACAGATACGCAGTATTTT
CASSLQVPSTDTQYF
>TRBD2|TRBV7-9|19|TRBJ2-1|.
TGTGCCAGCAGCTCCCGACTAGCGGGGGGGAACCCCTTTGTCAATGAGCAGTTCTTC
CASSSRLAGGNPFVNEQFF
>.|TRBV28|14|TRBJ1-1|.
TGTGCCAGCAGTTTAGGTCAGGGTAACAATGAAGCTTTCTTT
CASSLGQGNNEAFF
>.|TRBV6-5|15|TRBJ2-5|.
TGTGCCAGCAGTGTCCCGGGGTCCTACCAAGAGACCCAGTACTTC
CASSVPGSYQETQYF
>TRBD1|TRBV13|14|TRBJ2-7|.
TGTGCCAGCAGCAGAGGACAGGTACCCTACGAGCAGTACTTC
CASSRGQVPYEQYF
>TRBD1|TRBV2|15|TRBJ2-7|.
TGTGCCAGCAGTGAATCGGGACAGTCAGCCTACGAGCAGTACTTC
CASSESGQSAYEQYF
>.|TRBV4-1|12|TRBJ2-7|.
TGCGCCAGCAGCCAAGCAGGATACGAGCAGTACTTC
CASSQAGYEQYF
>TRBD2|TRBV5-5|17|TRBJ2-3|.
TGTGCCAGCAGCCTAGGGAATAGCGGGTCTTTCACAGATACGCAGTATTTT
CASSLGNSGSFTDTQYF
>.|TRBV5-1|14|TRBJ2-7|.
TGCGCCAGCAGCTTGGAGGAGGGGTCCTACGAGCAGTACTTC
CASSLEEGSYEQYF
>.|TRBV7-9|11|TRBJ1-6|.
TGTCAGGCAGGGGCGACTTCACCCCTCCACTTT
CQAGATSPLHF
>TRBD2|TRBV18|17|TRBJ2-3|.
TGTGCCAGCTCACCATTAACGGGGGGGGTCGGCACAGATACGCAGTATTTT
CASSPLTGGVGTDTQYF
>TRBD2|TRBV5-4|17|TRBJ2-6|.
TGTGCCAGCAGCCCCGCGGGGGGCTCCTCTGGGGCCAACGTCCTGACTTTC
CASSPAGGSSGANVLTF
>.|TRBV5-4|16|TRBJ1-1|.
TGTGCCAGCAGCTTGGAGGGGTGGGTCGGGGGCACTGAAGCTTTCTTT
CASSLEGWVGGTEAFF
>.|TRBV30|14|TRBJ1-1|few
TGTGCCTGGAGTCGAGGGACTCTTGCGTTGGGATCTTTCTTT
CAWSRGTLALGSFF
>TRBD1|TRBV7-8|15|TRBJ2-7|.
TGTGCCAGCAGCTTAGGTGGACAGGACTCCTACGAGCAGTACTTC
CASSLGGQDSYEQYF
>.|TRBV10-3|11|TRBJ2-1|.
TGTGCCATATCCGAGGCCAGCGAGCAGTTCTTC
CAISEASEQFF
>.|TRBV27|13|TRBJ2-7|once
TGTGCCAGCAGTGCGCAGGGGGGCTACGAGCAGTACTTC
CASSAQGGYEQYF
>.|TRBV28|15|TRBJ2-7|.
TGTGCCAGCTTGCCAGGCGGGACAGCATCCTACGAGCAGTACTTC
CASLPGGTASYEQYF
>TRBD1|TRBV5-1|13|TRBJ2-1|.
TGCGCCAGCAGCTGGACAGGGAGCAATGAGCAGTTCTTC
CASSWTGSNEQFF
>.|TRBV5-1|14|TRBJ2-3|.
TGCGCCAGCAGCTTGGGACAGAGCACAGATACGCAGTATTTT
CASSLGQSTDTQYF
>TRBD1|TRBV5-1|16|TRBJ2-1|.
TGCGCCAGCAGCGTACCGGGACAGGGGATCAACAATGAGCAGTTCTTC
CASSVPGQGINNEQFF
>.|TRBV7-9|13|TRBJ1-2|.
TGTGCCAGCAGCTCAGGGTTTTCGGATGGCTACACCTTC
CASSSGFSDGYTF
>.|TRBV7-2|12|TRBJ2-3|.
TGTGCCAGCAGCTCATTCACAGATACGCAGTATTTT
CASSSFTDTQYF
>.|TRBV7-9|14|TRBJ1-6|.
TGTGCCAGCAGCTTGAACACGTATAATTCACCCCTCCACTTT
CASSLNTYNSPLHF
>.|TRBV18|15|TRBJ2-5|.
TGTGCCAGCTCACCTACACCGGAGCACCAAGAGACCCAGTACTTC
CASSPTPEHQETQYF
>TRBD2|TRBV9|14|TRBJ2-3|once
TGTGCCAGCAGCGGGGGGGGGTGGCCCGTGACGCAGTATTTT
CASSGGGWPVTQYF
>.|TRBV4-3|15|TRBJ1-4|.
TGCGCCAGCAGCCAACAAAGCGCCATTAATGAAAAACTGTTTTTT
CASSQQSAINEKLFF
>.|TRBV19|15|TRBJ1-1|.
TGTGCCAGTAGTAAATTAGGACAGTTTTACACTGAAGCTTTCTTT
CASSKLGQFYTEAFF
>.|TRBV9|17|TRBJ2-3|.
TGTGCCAGCAGCCCACGAGGGGGGGGAGTGTCCGGAGATACGCAGTATTTT
CASSPRGGGVSGDTQYF
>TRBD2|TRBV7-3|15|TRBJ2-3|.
TGTGCCAGCAGCTCCCGGGGGGGCCGCACAGATACGCAGTATTTT
CASSSRGGRTDTQYF
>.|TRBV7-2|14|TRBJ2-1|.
TGTGCCAGCAGCTTCGGTGTTTGGGCCAATGAGCAGTTCTTC
CASSFGVWANEQFF
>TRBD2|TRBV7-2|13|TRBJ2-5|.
TGTGCCAGCAGCTTAGTCGTAGCGGGGGCCCAGTACTTC
CASSLVVAGAQYF
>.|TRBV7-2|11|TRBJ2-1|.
TGTGCCAGCAGCTTAGACATCCAGCAGTTCTTC
CASSLDIQQFF